This T cell receptor beta chain was profiled in a study of blood T cells in healthy people across ages. Alongside a J-beta primer mix, a sample-barcoded 5' primer served in a second PCR lasting about 7 to 12 cycles. TCRdb independently ran MiXCR on the 5' RACE reads; one entry per CDR3 protein. The sample has around 1,500,000 distinct CDR3 sequences, under 30% seen once. Germline CDR1 and CDR2: SQVTM and ANQGSEA. V was shortened by 3 bases and J by 7 bases, with 13 bases between the two germline ends. This CDR3 spans 13 amino acids. This clonotype was recorded a few times. V gene TRBV29-1 combines with J gene TRBJ2-1, with D possibly matching TRBD2 (7 bases). The source material was blood. The receptor comes from a woman aged 30 to 39 in good health. For the CDR3, the DNA is TGCAGCGTTGACGGACTAGGGGGGAATGAGCAGTTCTTC. Translation: CSVDGLGGNEQFF.